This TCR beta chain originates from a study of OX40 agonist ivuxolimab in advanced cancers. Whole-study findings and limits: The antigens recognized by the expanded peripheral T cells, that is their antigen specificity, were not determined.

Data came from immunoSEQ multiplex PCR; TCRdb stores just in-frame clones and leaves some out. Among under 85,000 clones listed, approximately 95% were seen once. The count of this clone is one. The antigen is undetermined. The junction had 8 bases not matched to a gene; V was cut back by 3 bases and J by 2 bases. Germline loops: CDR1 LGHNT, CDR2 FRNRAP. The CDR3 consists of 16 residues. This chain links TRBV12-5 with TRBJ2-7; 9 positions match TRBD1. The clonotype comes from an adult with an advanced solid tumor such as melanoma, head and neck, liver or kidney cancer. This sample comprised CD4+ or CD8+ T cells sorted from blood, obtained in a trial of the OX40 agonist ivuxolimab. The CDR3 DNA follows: TGTGCTAGTGGTTTTGTGCTGGGGACAGGGCCCTACGAGCAGTACTTC. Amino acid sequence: CASGFVLGTGPYEQYF. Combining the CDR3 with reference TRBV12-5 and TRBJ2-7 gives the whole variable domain DARVTQTPRHKVTEMGQEVTMRCQPILGHNTVFWYRQTMMQGLELLAYFRNRAPLDDSGMPKDRFSAEMPDATLATLKIQPSEPRDSAVYFCASGFVLGTGPYEQYFGPGTRLTVT.